This TCR beta chain emerged from a study of T-cell reconstitution after alpha-beta-depleted transplantation in children. As concerns this clonotype: The antigen is undetermined.

Study-level results: T-cell numbers and diversity one year post-transplant derived largely from freshly generated T cells. Alpha-beta T cells about two months after transplant reportedly derived from several hundred expanded graft clones. Where some patients showed high TCRbeta diversity at day 60, it came from recipient T cells and thymic progenitors that had survived.

Trimming removed 3 bases from V and 2 bases from J, with 18 bases in between. Germline lookup yields CDR1 LGHDT and CDR2 YNNKEL (reference sequence). CDR3 length: 17 amino acids. Library preparation (for TCRbeta) was performed with unique molecular identifiers. A single record per CDR3 protein comes from TCRdb applying MiXCR to the PCR reads. The data show about 300,000 distinct CDR3 sequences, with roughly 7.8% seen just once and over 7.5% held by the top ten. The sequence came from a female patient aged 2-9 years who had a stem cell transplant for Fanconi anemia, so the T cells may come from the graft donor. V is TRBV3-1 and J is TRBJ2-3, with a possible D match to TRBD2 (5 bases). Sequencing was performed on peripheral blood, taken 360 days after TCRalphabeta/CD19-depleted stem cell transplant. The DNA of the CDR3 is TGTGCCAGCAGCCAGCGGAGGACCAGGCACTACACAGATACGCAGTATTTT. Protein: CASSQRRTRHYTDTQYF.